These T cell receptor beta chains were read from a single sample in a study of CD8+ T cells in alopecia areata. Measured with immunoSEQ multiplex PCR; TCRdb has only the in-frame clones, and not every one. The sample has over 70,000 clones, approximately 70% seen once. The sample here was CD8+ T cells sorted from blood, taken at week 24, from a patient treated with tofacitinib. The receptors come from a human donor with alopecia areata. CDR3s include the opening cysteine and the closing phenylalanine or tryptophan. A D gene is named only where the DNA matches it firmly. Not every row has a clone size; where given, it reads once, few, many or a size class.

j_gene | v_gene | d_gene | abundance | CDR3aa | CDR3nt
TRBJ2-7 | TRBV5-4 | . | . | CASSFGGTSYEQYF | TGTGCCAGCAGCTTTGGGGGGACCTCCTACGAGCAGTACTTC
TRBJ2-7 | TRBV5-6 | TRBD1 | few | CASSLDGTGSYEQYF | TGTGCCAGCAGCTTGGACGGGACAGGGTCCTACGAGCAGTACTTC
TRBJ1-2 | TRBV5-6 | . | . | CASSSDAYVTAYGYTF | TGTGCCAGCAGCTCTGACGCGTATGTGACAGCCTATGGCTACACCTTC
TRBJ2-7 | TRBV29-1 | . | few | CSVEAGVNEQYF | TGCAGCGTTGAAGCGGGGGTTAACGAGCAGTACTTC
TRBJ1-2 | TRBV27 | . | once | CASSLSPGQGYTF | TGTGCCAGCAGTTTATCCCCAGGGCAAGGCTACACCTTC
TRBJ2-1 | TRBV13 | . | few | CASSREPSSNEQFF | TGTGCCAGCAGCCGGGAGCCAAGTAGCAATGAGCAGTTCTTC
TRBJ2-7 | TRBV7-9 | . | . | CASSLASVALSYEQYF | TGTGCCAGCAGCTTAGCTTCGGTAGCGCTGTCCTACGAGCAGTACTTC
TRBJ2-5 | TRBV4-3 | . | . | CASSQDLGQLPQETQYF | TGCGCCAGCAGCCAAGACCTCGGCCAGTTACCTCAAGAGACCCAGTACTTC
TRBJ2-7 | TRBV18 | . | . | CASSLAPYEQYF | TGTGCCAGCTCACTAGCCCCATACGAGCAGTACTTC
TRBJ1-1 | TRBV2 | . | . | CASSPFPNTEAFF | TGTGCCAGCAGCCCTTTCCCCAACACTGAAGCTTTCTTT
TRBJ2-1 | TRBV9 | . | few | CASSVSGVRNEQFF | TGTGCCAGCAGCGTATCGGGGGTGAGGAATGAGCAGTTCTTC
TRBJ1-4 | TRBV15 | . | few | CATSRATTANEKLFF | TGTGCCACCAGCAGAGCCACGACCGCCAATGAAAAACTGTTTTTT
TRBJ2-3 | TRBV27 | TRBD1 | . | CASLTGDGTQYF | TGTGCCAGCCTGACAGGGGACGGTACGCAGTATTTT
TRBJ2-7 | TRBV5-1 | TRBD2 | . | CASSVSGTSHEQYF | TGCGCCAGCAGCGTATCCGGGACTAGCCACGAGCAGTACTTC
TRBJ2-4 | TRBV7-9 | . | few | CASSLVETFHF | TGTGCCAGCAGCTTAGTTGAGACGTTTCATTTC
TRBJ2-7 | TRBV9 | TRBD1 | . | CASSGTDRVYEQYF | TGTGCCAGCAGCGGGACGGACAGGGTCTACGAGCAGTACTTC
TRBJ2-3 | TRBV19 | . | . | CASSPSSGTDTQYF | TGTGCCAGTAGTCCCTCCTCGGGCACAGATACGCAGTATTTT
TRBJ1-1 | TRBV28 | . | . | CASSYGTEAFF | TGTGCCAGCAGTTACGGCACTGAAGCTTTCTTT
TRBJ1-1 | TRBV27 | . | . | CASSSQSQNTEAFF | TGTGCCAGCAGTTCCCAGTCGCAGAACACTGAAGCTTTCTTT
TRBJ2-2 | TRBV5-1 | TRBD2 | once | CASSFGQRENTGELFF | TGCGCCAGCAGCTTTGGGCAGCGGGAGAACACCGGGGAGCTGTTTTTT
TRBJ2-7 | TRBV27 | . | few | CASSLSGGRSYEQYF | TGTGCCAGCAGTTTATCAGGGGGTAGATCCTACGAGCAGTACTTC
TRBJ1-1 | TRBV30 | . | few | CAWSPDGNTEAFF | TGTGCCTGGAGCCCGGACGGGAACACTGAAGCTTTCTTT
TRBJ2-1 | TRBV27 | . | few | CASSLLLYNEQFF | TGTGCCAGCAGTTTACTACTTTACAATGAGCAGTTCTTC
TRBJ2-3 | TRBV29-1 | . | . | CSVVPRGSSTDTQYF | TGCAGCGTTGTGCCCCGTGGGTCTAGCACAGATACGCAGTATTTT
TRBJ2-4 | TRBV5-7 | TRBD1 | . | CASSFDRGSPKNIQYF | TGTGCCAGCAGCTTCGACAGGGGGTCGCCCAAAAACATTCAGTACTTC
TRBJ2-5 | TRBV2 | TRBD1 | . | CASEQGSGETQYF | TGTGCCAGCGAACAGGGGTCAGGGGAGACCCAGTACTTC
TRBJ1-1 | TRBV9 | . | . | CASSVVPLGNTEAFF | TGTGCCAGCAGCGTAGTCCCTTTGGGGAACACTGAAGCTTTCTTT